This T cell receptor beta chain was identified in a study of blood T cell repertoires in COVID-19. Across the study: Researchers got acute and convalescent COVID-19 samples from the United States, Italy and Spain. Nucleic acid was either cDNA or gDNA, and it came from T cells, B-cell-depleted T cells, or PBMCs.

The V and J ends lost 7 bases and 2 bases, in that order; junction bases with no gene match: 9. This CDR3 comprises 15 residues. In germline, CDR1 is LNHDA, CDR2 SQIVND (reference sequence). In the source study's methods: Reference gene primer amplification yielded estimated nucleated cell counts. Only in-frame clones appear in the TCRdb table, and some are missing; sequencing was by immunoSEQ multiplex PCR. V and J calls and clone size are given by that table; D and trimming were obtained from the DNA. Of around 100,000 clones detected, just under 80% appear once; the ten largest clones hold 12%. This sequence joins TRBV19 and TRBJ1-2; 8 nucleotides match TRBD1. This clonotype originated in a woman between 70 and 85 years old with acute or convalescent COVID-19. Sequenced material: peripheral blood. This CDR3 reads CASTPGQGHNYGYTF. CDR3 sequence (DNA): TGTGCCAGTACCCCTGGACAGGGACACAACTATGGCTACACCTTC.